One and the same sample provided the 26 T cell receptor beta chains below, sequenced in a study of T cell responses to AZD1222 COVID-19 vaccine. The repertoire was sequenced with immunoSEQ multiplex PCR; TCRdb's copy has only in-frame clones and lacks some. The sample records roughly 120,000 clones, 80% to 90% being singletons. The sample consisted of peripheral blood, taken on day 0 of MenACWY control vaccination. These receptor sequences come from an adult in good health.

The chain has TRBV29-1 and TRBJ2-7; 13 bases map to TRBD2. Per the germline V gene, CDR1 is SQVTM and CDR2 is ANQGSEA. This CDR3 is 14 amino acids long. V gave up 6 bases and J gave up 3 bases; unmatched junction bases: 5. The CDR3 DNA is TGCAGCGTCGGACTAGCGGGAGTTAACTACGAGCAGTACTTC. Its protein product is CSVGLAGVNYEQYF.

The genes are TRBV7-9 and TRBJ2-7; no definite D call. The CDR3 has 14 residues. Per germline, CDR1 SEHNR and CDR2 FQNEAQ (reference sequence). Trimming shortened V by 2 bases and J by 2 bases, and 10 bases separated the two germline ends. This CDR3 is CASSLPLGPYEQYF. The CDR3 nucleotides are TGTGCCAGCAGCTTACCTCTGGGCCCCTACGAGCAGTACTTC.

The rearrangement uses TRBV2 and TRBJ2-7; D ambiguous. This CDR3 comprises 14 residues. Trimming took 7 bases from V and 0 from J, leaving 13 bases between them. CDR1 and CDR2 (germline): SNHLY, FYNNEI. CDR3 protein: CASIAEAPSYEQYF. The DNA of the CDR3 is TGTGCCAGCATAGCTGAAGCTCCCTCCTACGAGCAGTACTTC.

The gene calls are TRBV5-8 and TRBJ1-5; tentatively, D is TRBD1 (5 bases). CDR3 length: 16 amino acids. Trimming took 5 bases from V and 9 from J, leaving 24 bases between them. Germline CDR1 and CDR2: SGHTS and YDEGEE. DNA for the CDR3: TGTGCCAGCAGTCGTGGTTTGGGGGAAATATTTATGCCCCAGCATTTT. As protein: CASSRGLGEIFMPQHF.

This clone was counted once. The genes are TRBV5-1 and TRBJ2-5; 12 nucleotides match TRBD2. This CDR3 is built from 18 residues. J gave up 4 bases and V 2 bases, and 12 bases lay outside the gene matches. Germline V gene sequence: CDR1 SGHRS, CDR2 YFSETQ. The CDR3 sequence: CASSLETSGSRLRETQYF. The CDR3, as DNA: TGCGCCAGCAGCTTAGAGACTAGCGGGAGCCGACTGAGAGAGACCCAGTACTTC.

The V gene is TRBV3-1 (or the pseudogene TRBV3-2), the J gene TRBJ2-5; a possible D gene is TRBD2 (7 bases). V lost 7 bases and J lost 0, with 15 bases in between. CDR3 length: 15 amino acids. The germline V gene has CDR1 LGHDT and CDR2 YNNKEL (reference sequence). CDR3 in DNA: TGTGCCAGCAAAGGGGGGGAGGTGTACCAAGAGACCCAGTACTTC. This encodes CASKGGEVYQETQYF.

The genes are TRBV5-6 and TRBJ2-1; a possible D gene is TRBD2 (6 bases). V was shortened by 5 bases and J by 2 bases, with 14 bases between the two germline ends. Germline V gives CDR1 SGHDT, CDR2 YYEEEE. The CDR3 is 15 residues long. The CDR3, as DNA: TGTGCCAGCAGTCCTGTCGCGGGACCCTACAATGAGCAGTTCTTC. It codes for CASSPVAGPYNEQFF.

The chain employs TRBV19 and TRBJ2-2; 11 nucleotides agree with TRBD2. The CDR3 covers 17 residues. Germline V lookup: CDR1 LNHDA, CDR2 SQIVND (reference sequence). Unmatched junction bases numbered 3, after V lost 0 bases and J lost 3 bases. CDR3 bases: TGTGCCAGTAGTATAGATCGACTAGCGGGGCACACCGGGGAGCTGTTTTTT. This translates into CASSIDRLAGHTGELFF.

This chain joins TRBV11-2 and TRBJ2-1; D is possibly TRBD1 or TRBD2 (6 bases each). V was trimmed by 2 bases and J by 6 bases, leaving 17 bases between them. The CDR3 length is 16 residues. From germline, CDR1 is SGHAT and CDR2 FQNNGV. Here the CDR3 reads CASSLRGEAYRNEQFF. Here the CDR3 DNA reads TGTGCCAGCAGCTTAAGGGGGGAAGCCTACCGCAATGAGCAGTTCTTC.

The V and J genes are TRBV4-2 and TRBJ1-6; a weak D match, TRBD1 (5 bases). This CDR3 contains 16 residues. Trimming stripped 0 bases from V and 6 bases from J, with 12 bases between. Germline V gives CDR1 LGHNA, CDR2 YNFKEQ. CDR3 DNA: TGTGCCAGCAGCCAAGACTCTCGACAGCTTAATTCACCCCTCCACTTT. It translates to CASSQDSRQLNSPLHF.

The chain combines TRBV5-4 with TRBJ2-1, with D perhaps matching TRBD1 or TRBD2 (5 bases each). V was pared by 3 bases and J by 5 bases, with 15 bases between. Germline CDR1 SGHNT, CDR2 YYREEE (reference sequence). This CDR3 has 15 amino acids. CDR3 nucleotide sequence: TGTGCCAGCAGCTCGGCCGGGACGGTTGACAATGAGCAGTTCTTC. Translating gives CASSSAGTVDNEQFF. The full variable domain, rest sourced from reference TRBV5-4 and TRBJ2-1, is ETGVTQSPTHLIKTRGQQVTLRCSSQSGHNTVSWYQQALGQGPQFIFQYYREEENGRGNFPPRFSGLQFPNYSSELNVNALELDDSALYLCASSSAGTVDNEQFFGPGTRLTVL.

The J gene is TRBJ1-1, the V gene TRBV28, with TRBD1 matching over 7 bases. The V gene end was trimmed by 6 bases and the J gene end by 1 base; junction bases not matched to a gene: 5. This CDR3 region has 14 residues. In germline, CDR1 is MDHEN, CDR2 SYDVKM. The CDR3 DNA reads TGTGCCAGCAGAAGGGACAGTTCGAACACTGAAGCTTTCTTT. As protein: CASRRDSSNTEAFF.

This clone appeared a single time. The chain couples TRBV2 to TRBJ2-5; 9 nucleotides align to TRBD2. V dropped 7 bases and J dropped 4; count of bases not matched to a gene: 16. The CDR3 sequence is 17 residues long. Germline V gene lookup returns CDR1 SNHLY and CDR2 FYNNEI. CDR3 sequence: CASKAVSTGLALETQYF. The CDR3 nucleotides read TGTGCCAGCAAAGCGGTCAGCACCGGACTAGCGTTAGAGACCCAGTACTTC.

The chain is built from TRBV9 and TRBJ2-3; the D is unclear. The CDR3 sequence is 17 residues long. Germline assignment: CDR1 SGDLS and CDR2 YYNGEE. Trimming removed 3 bases at V and 2 bases at J, with 19 bases between. CDR3 DNA sequence: TGTGCCAGCAGCGCGCTGGATGGCCCTATTACCACAGATACGCAGTATTTT. Residues: CASSALDGPITTDTQYF.

This sequence joins TRBV3-1 (or the pseudogene TRBV3-2) and TRBJ2-7, with D maybe TRBD2 (6 bases). V was trimmed by 6 bases and J by 6 bases, leaving 12 bases between them. This CDR3 contains 12 residues. The V gene's germline CDR1 is LGHDT and CDR2 YNNKEL (reference sequence). Here the CDR3 DNA reads TGTGCCAGCAGTCACGCGGGAAGCGAGCAGTACTTC. Translating gives CASSHAGSEQYF.

This clone was counted only a few times. The CDR3 coding sequence is TGTGCCAGCGGCGCCTGGGGGCGGAGAGAAAAACTGTTTTTT. Translation gives CASGAWGRREKLFF. The gene calls are TRBV6-5 and TRBJ1-4, with a tentative D call TRBD1 (6 bases). Germline CDR1 MNHEY, CDR2 SVGAGI. The CDR3 extends over 14 amino acids. Trimming removed 8 bases from V and 8 bases from J, with 18 bases in between.

Worth noting for this clone: Other DNA sequences in the sample encode the same CDR3. The CDR3 region has the DNA TGTGCCAGCAGACCTGGTCCCTCCTACGAGCAGTACTTC. Translated: CASRPGPSYEQYF. This chain links TRBV28 with TRBJ2-7; D is unclear. The CDR3 is 13 amino acids. V gave up 6 bases and J gave up 0 bases, with 9 bases separating them. Looked up from germline, CDR1 is MDHEN and CDR2 is SYDVKM.

The chain combines TRBV6-5 with TRBJ2-7; 8 nucleotides match TRBD1. Trimming cost V 6 bases and J 3 bases; bases outside gene matches: 7. CDR1 and CDR2 (germline): MNHEY, SVGAGI. This CDR3 spans 14 amino acids. In DNA, the CDR3 is TGTGCCAGCAGCCGCAGGGGGCAGAGCTACGAGCAGTACTTC. Translating it yields CASSRRGQSYEQYF.

The rearrangement links TRBV7-3 to TRBJ2-1, with D unresolved. V dropped 4 bases and J dropped 6 bases, with 10 bases sitting between them. Germline values: CDR1 SGHTA, CDR2 FQGTGA. This CDR3 is built from 13 residues. The CDR3 nucleotides read TGTGCCAGCAGCTCTACGACCTTCAATGAGCAGTTCTTC. Translating gives CASSSTTFNEQFF.

V is TRBV3-1 (or the pseudogene TRBV3-2) and J is TRBJ2-3; 7 bases line up with TRBD2. Trimming took 3 bases from V and 10 from J; bases not matched to a gene: 7. The CDR3 has 13 residues. The V gene's germline CDR1 is LGHDT and CDR2 YNNKEL (reference sequence). For the CDR3, the DNA is TGTGCCAGCAGCCATGGGACTATTAATGCGCAGTATTTT. It is translated as CASSHGTINAQYF.

CDR3 DNA sequence: TGTGCCAGTTGGACCGGGACAGCATCCTACGAGCAGTACTTC. Protein product: CASWTGTASYEQYF. This chain links TRBV28 with TRBJ2-7, with 7 bases aligning to TRBD1. Germline CDR1 reads MDHEN; CDR2 reads SYDVKM. J lost 1 base, V lost 9 bases, and 9 bases had no gene match. The CDR3 consists of 14 residues.

V and J are TRBV27 and TRBJ2-7; TRBD1 matches at 7 bases. V lost 6 bases and J lost 1; bases outside the gene matches: 9. Germline CDR1 and CDR2: MNHEY and SMNVEV (reference sequence). The CDR3 is 15 amino acids. The CDR3 sequence is CASRGRGQRSYEQYF. For the CDR3, the DNA is TGTGCCAGCAGGGGTAGGGGACAGCGGTCCTACGAGCAGTACTTC.

J is TRBJ1-1 and V is TRBV3-1 (or the pseudogene TRBV3-2); tentatively, D is TRBD1 (5 bases). Between the trimmed V and J ends, which lost 0 bases and 7 bases, there was a span of 12 bases. The germline gives CDR1 LGHDT, CDR2 YNNKEL (reference sequence). This CDR3 region has 14 residues. The CDR3 reads CASSQEPGRLEAFF. The CDR3 DNA reads as TGTGCCAGCAGCCAAGAACCAGGGCGCCTTGAAGCTTTCTTT.

V is TRBV19 and J is TRBJ2-5, with 8 bases that match TRBD2. This CDR3 contains 13 residues. Per the germline V gene, CDR1 is LNHDA and CDR2 is SQIVND (reference sequence). The V gene end was trimmed by 5 bases and the J gene end by 11 bases; junction bases not matched to a gene: 10. This CDR3 reads CASSVPGRGGQYF. The CDR3 DNA follows: TGTGCCAGTAGTGTACCCGGGAGGGGGGGACAGTACTTC.

V gene TRBV21-1 combines with J gene TRBJ2-7; TRBD2, as called in the table, went unchecked against the DNA. TRBV21-1 is a pseudogene. This CDR3 has 15 amino acids. CDR3 loop: CASSNLGELAGEQYF. In nucleotides, the CDR3 is TGTGCCAGCAGCAATTTAGGGGAACTAGCAGGTGAGCAGTACTTC.

This clone occurred once. The CDR3 nucleotides read TGTGCCAGCAGCCGCCGACAGTCCGAAGCTTTCTTT. It specifies CASSRRQSEAFF. The V gene is TRBV7-2, the J gene TRBJ1-1, with D perhaps TRBD1 (5 bases). Germline CDR1 and CDR2: SGHTA and FQGNSA. The length of the CDR3 is 12 residues. Trimming left V 5 bases short and J 8 bases short, with 12 bases between. The variable domain in full, with the rest retrieved from reference TRBV7-2 and TRBJ1-1, is GAGVSQSPSNKVTEKGKDVELRCDPISGHTALYWYRQSLGQGLEFLIYFQGNSAPDKSGLPSDRFSAERTGGSVSTLTIQRTQQEDSAVYLCASSRRQSEAFFGQGTRLTVV.